The 29 T cell receptor beta chains below all came from one sample that was sequenced in a study of vaccination effects on CD4 cells after COVID-19. Sequencing was performed with immunoSEQ multiplex PCR; in TCRdb, only in-frame clones are kept and a portion is missing. The sample includes 20,000 or so clones, approximately 81% of them seen just once. No antigen is known for these receptors. The ViraFEST assay expanded antigen-specific CD4+ T cells with viral peptide pools before sequencing. Cells that had been cultured for less than 13 days were the source of isolated CD4+ T cells. A PCR test confirmed that the person had SARS-CoV-2 infection between March and December 2020. Sequences were derived from CD4+ T cells from PBMCs cultured with SARS-CoV-2 spike peptides, sampled before COVID-19 vaccination. Source of these receptors: a human donor who had a prior SARS-CoV-2 infection.

The chain employs TRBV7-8 and TRBJ2-5; the match to TRBD1 covers 9 bases. After removal of 6 bases from V and 5 bases from J, the junction contained 4 bases not matched to a gene. CDR1 and CDR2 (germline): SGHVS, FQNEAQ. The CDR3 is 13 amino acids. CDR3 DNA sequence: TGTGCCAGCAGGGACAGGGGTCGGGAGACCCAGTACTTC. The encoded protein is CASRDRGRETQYF.

This clone was observed a single time. The V and J genes are TRBV12-3 or TRBV12-4 and TRBJ2-2; D gene uncertain. Trimming took off 1 base at V and 3 bases at J, with 3 bases between the two ends. The CDR3 runs to 13 residues. The chain's CDR3 is CASSLVDTGELFF. DNA of the CDR3: TGTGCCAGCAGTTTAGTGGACACCGGGGAGCTGTTTTTT.

This sequence joins TRBV11-1 and TRBJ1-5, with D hard to call. CDR1 and CDR2 from the germline V gene are SGHAT and FQDESV (reference sequence). The CDR3 is made up of 13 amino acids. The V end was cut by 1 base, the J end by 3 bases, with 4 bases between. The CDR3 spells CASSLGYNQPQHF. CDR3 nucleotides: TGTGCCAGCAGCTTAGGATACAATCAGCCCCAGCATTTT.

This clone was detected once. The chain recombines TRBV9 with TRBJ2-1; D might be TRBD1 (5 bases). With 0 bases removed from V and 2 bases from J, the gap between germline ends came to 9 bases. CDR3 length: 15 amino acids. CDR1 SGDLS and CDR2 YYNGEE come from the germline V gene. This CDR3 is CASSVGRVAYNEQFF. The CDR3 DNA reads as TGTGCCAGCAGCGTAGGCAGGGTCGCCTACAATGAGCAGTTCTTC.

The chain couples TRBV7-3 to TRBJ2-2; no reliable D call. CDR1 and CDR2 from the germline V gene are SGHTA and FQGTGA. Trimming stripped 7 bases from V and 2 bases from J, with 20 bases between. The CDR3 spans 17 residues. The CDR3: CASILSPERRNTGELFF. For the CDR3, the DNA is TGTGCCAGCATCCTCTCTCCGGAGCGAAGAAACACCGGGGAGCTGTTTTTT. Full variable domain (rest looked up from reference TRBV7-3 and TRBJ2-2): GAGVSQTPSNKVTEKGKYVELRCDPISGHTALYWYRQSLGQGPEFLIYFQGTGAADDSGLPNDRFFAVRPEGSVSTLKIQRTERGDSAVYLCASILSPERRNTGELFFGEGSRLTVL.

The chain couples TRBV10-3 to TRBJ1-2; 12 bases match TRBD1. The CDR3 is 17 residues long. Losses at the gene ends were 6 bases for V and 8 bases for J; bases not matched to a gene: 16. Germline CDR1 reads ENHRY; CDR2 reads SYGVKD. The CDR3: CAISLRDRGPKGSGYTF. The CDR3 DNA reads as TGTGCCATCAGCCTCCGGGACAGGGGGCCGAAAGGAAGCGGCTACACCTTC.

The J gene is TRBJ1-1, the V gene TRBV13, with 7 bases matching TRBD1. CDR3 length equals 14 residues. Trimming took 5 bases from V and 0 from J; bases not matched to a gene: 3. Germline CDR1 reads PRHDT; CDR2 reads FYEKMQ (reference sequence). This chain's CDR3 is CASSATGVNTEAFF. The CDR3 coding sequence is TGTGCCAGCAGCGCTACAGGGGTGAACACTGAAGCTTTCTTT.

This sequence joins TRBV6-1 and TRBJ2-5; a possible D gene is TRBD1 (5 bases). Deletions cut 3 bases from V and 2 bases from J, with 10 bases between. The CDR3 runs to 14 residues. Germline CDR1 MNHNS, CDR2 SASEGT. In nucleotides, the CDR3 is TGTGCCAGCAGTGAGACTCGACAGCAAGAGACCCAGTACTTC. Translating gives CASSETRQQETQYF.

J is TRBJ1-1 and V is TRBV7-9, with D hard to call. Looked up from germline, CDR1 is SEHNR and CDR2 is FQNEAQ (reference sequence). Trimming removed 3 bases from V and 1 base from J, with 9 bases in between. The CDR3 is 14 residues long. Here the CDR3 reads CASSFSGGNTEAFF. The CDR3 DNA reads TGTGCCAGCAGCTTTTCCGGAGGGAACACTGAAGCTTTCTTT.

The rearrangement uses TRBV6-5 and TRBJ1-2; the D is unclear. This CDR3 has 15 amino acids. V lost 5 bases and J 8 bases, leaving 21 bases between the germline ends. Germline V gene sequence: CDR1 MNHEY, CDR2 SVGAGI. CDR3 nucleotide sequence: TGTGCCAGCAGTAATCCCGGAACAATGACGGGGGGCTACACCTTC. Translation gives CASSNPGTMTGGYTF.

J is TRBJ2-7 and V is TRBV28; the match to TRBD2 covers 13 bases. The CDR3 is 14 residues long. V shed 10 bases and J 4 bases; nucleotides not matched to a gene: 7. CDR1 and CDR2 (germline): MDHEN, SYDVKM. The CDR3, as DNA: TGTGCCACCAGGACTAGCGGGAGTTTTTACGAGCAGTACTTC. Protein: CATRTSGSFYEQYF.

Only a few counts were recorded for this clone. This chain uses TRBV6-5 with TRBJ2-7, with D perhaps matching TRBD2 (5 bases). Between the trimmed V and J ends, which lost 5 bases and 3 bases, there was a span of 11 bases. The CDR3 has 13 residues. CDR1 is MNHEY and CDR2 is SVGAGI in the germline V gene. As DNA, the CDR3 is TGTGCCAGCAGTCCCCCGGGGAGCTACGAGCAGTACTTC. As protein: CASSPPGSYEQYF.

This chain joins TRBV7-2 and TRBJ2-5, with D uncertain. Trimming stripped 5 bases from V and 4 bases from J, with 8 bases between. The CDR3 is 12 residues long. CDR1 is SGHTA and CDR2 is FQGNSA in the germline V gene. CDR3 loop: CASSLVLETQYF. CDR3 DNA: TGTGCCAGCAGCCTAGTCTTAGAGACCCAGTACTTC.

The chain carries TRBV6-5 and TRBJ1-2; a weak D match, TRBD1 (5 bases). The ends were cut back, 10 bases at V and 5 bases at J, with 20 bases in the middle. The CDR3 length is 14 residues. Germline loops: CDR1 MNHEY, CDR2 SVGAGI. The CDR3 nucleotides are TGTGCCACCAAAAAACCCGGGACCTCATATGGCTACACCTTC. It translates to CATKKPGTSYGYTF.

The chain uses TRBV3-1 (or the pseudogene TRBV3-2) and TRBJ2-5; D is uncertain. There are 13 residues in the CDR3. Deletions cut 3 bases from V and 1 base from J, with 6 bases between. Looked up from germline, CDR1 is LGHDT and CDR2 is YNNKEL (reference sequence). CDR3: CASSQGFQETQYF. The CDR3 coding sequence is TGTGCCAGCAGCCAGGGTTTCCAAGAGACCCAGTACTTC.

This chain links TRBV5-1 with TRBJ2-5; TRBD1 agrees at 7 bases. The V and J ends lost 2 bases and 5 bases, in that order; junction bases with no gene match: 6. The CDR3 length is 14 residues. Germline V gene data show CDR1 as SGHRS and CDR2 as YFSETQ. The CDR3 sequence: CASSFGQGDETQYF. The CDR3 DNA reads as TGCGCCAGCAGCTTCGGGCAGGGGGACGAGACCCAGTACTTC.

This clone was seen once. The rearrangement uses TRBV7-6 and TRBJ1-4; possibly TRBD1 for D (6 bases). V gave up 5 bases and J gave up 1 base, with 11 bases separating them. This CDR3 is built from 15 residues. Germline CDR1 is SGHVS and CDR2 is FNYEAQ. CDR3 sequence reads: CASSPRGGTNEKLFF. The CDR3 DNA is TGTGCCAGCAGCCCCCGAGGGGGAACTAATGAAAAACTGTTTTTT.

V is TRBV2 and J is TRBJ1-6; D not certain. There are 15 residues in the CDR3. The germline V gene encodes CDR1 SNHLY and CDR2 FYNNEI. Trimming cost V 6 bases and J 0 bases, with 9 bases left between them. CDR3 region: CASSALSSYNSPLHF. The CDR3 DNA reads TGTGCCAGCAGCGCACTGAGCTCCTATAATTCACCCCTCCACTTT.

This sequence joins TRBV3-1 (or the pseudogene TRBV3-2) and TRBJ2-3; D is unresolved. From germline, CDR1 is LGHDT and CDR2 YNNKEL (reference sequence). Trimming pared 1 base from V and 3 bases from J, leaving 8 bases between. This CDR3 comprises 14 residues. The CDR3 region has the DNA TGTGCCAGCAGCCAAGGGGGATATACAGATACGCAGTATTTT. Protein: CASSQGGYTDTQYF.

This clone showed up just a few times. The chain couples TRBV21-1 to TRBJ2-7; the table's D call of TRBD1 was not tested on the DNA. TRBV21-1 is a pseudogene segment. The CDR3 loop spans 14 amino acids. CDR3 nucleotide sequence: TGTGCCAGCAGCAAAGATGGACAGGACTACGAGCAGTACTTC. This gives the protein CASSKDGQDYEQYF.

The chain couples TRBV15 to TRBJ2-4; TRBD2 is a possible D gene (5 bases). Trimming took 3 bases from V and 10 from J, leaving 19 bases between them. This CDR3 contains 15 residues. The V gene's germline CDR1 is LNHNV and CDR2 YYDKDF (reference sequence). CDR3 bases: TGTGCCACCAGCAGCCCCCTCGGGCTAGCTAAAATTCAGTACTTC. The encoded protein is CATSSPLGLAKIQYF.

The chain has TRBV6-5 and TRBJ1-1; TRBD1 matches 10 bases. V was clipped by 6 bases and J by 12 bases; unmatched bases: 4. Germline CDR1 and CDR2: MNHEY and SVGAGI. This CDR3 is built from 11 residues. The CDR3: CASSEGQGSFF. CDR3 DNA: TGTGCCAGCAGCGAGGGACAGGGGTCTTTCTTT.

The chain joins TRBV5-1 to TRBJ2-3; 7 bases align to TRBD1. The CDR3 has 13 amino acids. The junction had 1 base not matched to a gene; V was cut back by 5 bases and J by 1 base. Germline-derived CDR1 and CDR2 are SGHRS and YFSETQ. The CDR3 here is CASRQGGTDTQYF. The CDR3 DNA is TGCGCCAGCAGGCAGGGGGGCACAGATACGCAGTATTTT.

The rearrangement joins TRBV7-9 to TRBJ2-7; D remains ambiguous. CDR3 length equals 13 residues. Germline CDR1 reads SEHNR; CDR2 reads FQNEAQ (reference sequence). V dropped 0 bases and J dropped 2 bases, with 5 bases sitting between them. CDR3 nucleotides: TGTGCCAGCAGCTTAGCGGGCACCTACGAGCAGTACTTC. This encodes CASSLAGTYEQYF.

This clone has a handful of counts. The rearrangement joins TRBV10-3 to TRBJ2-1; TRBD2 matches at 10 bases. V was clipped by 4 bases and J by 5 bases; unmatched bases: 8. The V gene's germline CDR1 is ENHRY and CDR2 SYGVKD. The CDR3 runs to 16 residues. CDR3 bases: TGTGCCATCAGTGGACAAACTAGCGGGGTCAACAATGAGCAGTTCTTC. Residues: CAISGQTSGVNNEQFF.

V gene TRBV19 combines with J gene TRBJ1-1, with D unresolved. Between the trimmed V and J ends, which lost 9 bases and 1 base, there was a span of 18 bases. The germline CDR1 and CDR2 sequences are LNHDA and SQIVND (reference sequence). The CDR3 consists of 15 residues. The CDR3 spells CASQKFGAENTEAFF. The CDR3 region has the DNA TGTGCCAGCCAAAAATTTGGCGCGGAGAACACTGAAGCTTTCTTT.

This clone has just one count. V and J are TRBV7-8 and TRBJ1-5; 7 nucleotides agree with TRBD1. The CDR3 runs to 16 residues. Trimming removed 1 base from V and 1 base from J; junction bases left unmatched: 4. Germline lookup yields CDR1 SGHVS and CDR2 FQNEAQ. The CDR3 DNA is TGTGCCAGCAGCTTAGGGACAGGAAGGAGCAATCAGCCCCAGCATTTT. It yields the protein CASSLGTGRSNQPQHF. Looking up the rest from reference TRBV7-8 and TRBJ1-5 gives the full variable domain: GAGVSQSPRYKVAKRGQDVALRCDPISGHVSLFWYQQALGQGPEFLTYFQNEAQLDKSGLPSDRFFAERPEGSVSTLKIQRTQQEDSAVYLCASSLGTGRSNQPQHFGDGTRLSIL.

The genes are TRBV4-1 and TRBJ2-7, with a weak D call TRBD1 (5 bases). CDR1 and CDR2 from the germline V gene are MGHRA and YSYEKL. Trimming removed 4 bases at V and 1 base at J, with 14 bases between. This CDR3 is built from 15 residues. The CDR3 sequence is CASSPGWPYSYEQYF. The DNA for the CDR3 is TGCGCCAGCAGCCCAGGGTGGCCTTATTCCTACGAGCAGTACTTC.

The chain has TRBV12-3 or TRBV12-4 and TRBJ2-1; no reliable D call. The CDR3 length is 13 residues. V dropped 1 base and J dropped 12 bases, with 13 bases sitting between them. CDR3 coding DNA: TGTGCCAGCAGTTTAGTCGCAACTCCAAGGCAGTTCTTC. It specifies CASSLVATPRQFF.